The clone carrying this T cell receptor (beta chain) appeared once. Sequencing was at deep level. The data were produced by immunoSEQ multiplex PCR, yet TCRdb's version contains in-frame clones alone and is incomplete. The table shows 110,000 or so clones, with more than 65% occurring only once. The sample is drawn from a study of shared clonotypes between healthy human individuals. As for the study in general: Participating donors consisted of a couple of women and a few men aged 18 to 49.

The germline V gene encodes CDR1 MDHEN and CDR2 SYDVKM. The CDR3 consists of 19 residues. The V and J ends lost 1 base and 4 bases, in that order; junction bases with no gene match: 12. The study drew its donors from healthy HIV-negative adults without recent acute infections or vaccinations. Source material: memory CD8+ T cells sorted from blood. Subset specified: CD45RO+ cells pooled with CCR7-negative TemRA cells. J is TRBJ2-3 and V is TRBV28; 12 nucleotides line up with TRBD2. This TCR derives from a woman aged 25 to 39 in good health. In DNA, the CDR3 is TGTGCCAGCAGTTTATTTGGGGGACCGGGACTAGCGGGCCCAGATACGCAGTATTTT. This sequence encodes CASSLFGGPGLAGPDTQYF.